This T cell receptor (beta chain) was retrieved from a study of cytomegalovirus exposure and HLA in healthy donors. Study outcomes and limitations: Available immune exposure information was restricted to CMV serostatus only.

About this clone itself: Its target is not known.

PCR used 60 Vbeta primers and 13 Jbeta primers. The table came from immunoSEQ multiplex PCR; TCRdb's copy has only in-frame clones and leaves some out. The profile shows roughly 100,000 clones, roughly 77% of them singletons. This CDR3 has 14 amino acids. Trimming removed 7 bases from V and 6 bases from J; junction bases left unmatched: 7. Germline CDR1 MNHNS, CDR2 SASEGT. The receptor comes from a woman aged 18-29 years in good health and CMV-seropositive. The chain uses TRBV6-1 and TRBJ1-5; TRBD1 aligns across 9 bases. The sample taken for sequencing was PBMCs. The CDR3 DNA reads TGTGCCAGCAAAACACAGGGGGCTTTTCAGCCCCAGCATTTT. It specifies CASKTQGAFQPQHF.